This T cell receptor (beta chain) derives from a study of OX40 agonist ivuxolimab in advanced cancers. Germline CDR1 and CDR2: MNHEY and SVGAGI. V lost 6 bases and J lost 7, with 19 bases in between. This CDR3 spans 15 amino acids. Libraries were prepared by immunoSEQ multiplex PCR; TCRdb keeps only in-frame clonotypes and omits some of them. This sample yields about 54,000 clones, of which less than 95% are seen a single time; approximately 7.9% belongs to the top ten. The clonotype comes from an adult with an advanced solid tumor such as melanoma, head and neck, liver or kidney cancer. The sequencing here drew on CD4+ or CD8+ T cells sorted from blood, taken in a trial of the OX40 agonist ivuxolimab. This sequence joins TRBV6-5 and TRBJ2-1, with D possibly TRBD1 on 6 matching bases. The CDR3 spells CASSHISTQGNEQFF. The CDR3 DNA reads TGTGCCAGCAGCCACATCTCTACACAGGGAAATGAGCAGTTCTTC.